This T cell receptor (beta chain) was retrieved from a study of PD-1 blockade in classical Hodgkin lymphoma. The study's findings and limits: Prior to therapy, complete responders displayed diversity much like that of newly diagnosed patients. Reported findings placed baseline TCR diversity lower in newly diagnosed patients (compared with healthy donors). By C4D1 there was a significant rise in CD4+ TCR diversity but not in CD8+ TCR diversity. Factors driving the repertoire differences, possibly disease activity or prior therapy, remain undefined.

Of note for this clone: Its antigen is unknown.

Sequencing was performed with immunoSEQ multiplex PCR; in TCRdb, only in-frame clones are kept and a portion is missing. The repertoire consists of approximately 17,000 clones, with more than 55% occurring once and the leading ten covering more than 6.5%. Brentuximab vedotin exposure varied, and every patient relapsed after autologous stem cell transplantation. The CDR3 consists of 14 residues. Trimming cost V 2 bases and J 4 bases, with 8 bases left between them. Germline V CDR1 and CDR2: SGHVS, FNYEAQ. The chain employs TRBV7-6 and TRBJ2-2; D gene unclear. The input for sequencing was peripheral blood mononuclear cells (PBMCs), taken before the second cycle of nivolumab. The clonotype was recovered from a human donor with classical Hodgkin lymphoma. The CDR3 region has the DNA TGTGCCAGCAGCTTAAGGCTTCTCACCGGGGAGCTGTTTTTT. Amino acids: CASSLRLLTGELFF.